Given below is one T cell receptor beta chain in context. Its specific antigen is unknown. No qualities accompany the bases; no much larger clone lies one base away. Based on the germline V gene, the CDR1 and CDR2 sequences are SGDLS and YYNGEE. Clipping removes 4 bases from V and 7 bases from J, with 11 as the unmatched junction base count. The CDR3 spans 15 residues, from the cysteine through the phenylalanine. Only the CDR3 part of the read is kept: 45 bases, read in frame from the first base. The record originates from a study of CD8+ T cells in alopecia areata (dated by TCRdb to between 2017 and 2018). For context, the study as a whole: The treated patients took part in an open-label pilot trial in which moderate-to-severe alopecia areata was treated with oral tofacitinib at 5 to 10 mg twice daily. Patients stayed on tofacitinib for 6 to 18 months and then had 6 months of follow-up off drug so that delayed response and recurrence could be assessed. High-throughput TCRbeta sequencing was used to examine T cell clonal expansion in alopecia areata in both the C3H/HeJ mouse model and human patients. Scalp tissue and sorted CD4+ and CD8+ peripheral blood T cells from patchy and totalis/universalis alopecia areata patients and from healthy controls were covered by human TCRbeta sequencing. Biopsies were taken from tofacitinib-treated patients at baseline and again at 4 and 24 weeks into treatment, and several of those patients also had a later scalp biopsy. Scalp clonality was compared among normal scalp (n=4), patchy alopecia areata scalp (n=8), and alopecia totalis/universalis scalp (n=8). RNA was obtained with the PAXgene miRNA kit for fixed scalp, the miRNeasy kit for PBMCs, and the RNeasy kit for mouse skin. immunoSEQ multiplex PCR using 35 Vbeta forward primers and 13 Jbeta reverse primers was used to amplify TCRbeta CDR3 regions.

Explained via the paper, the time point label denotes: baseline before oral tofacitinib. Lesional scalp punch biopsies and peripheral blood were collected from alopecia areata patients. After PBMCs were isolated by density centrifugation and stained for CD3, CD4 and CD8, a FACSAria was used to sort CD4+ and CD8+ T cells. The protocol used for the library was the immunoSEQ multiplex PCR assay. RNA was extracted from all samples and reverse transcribed into cDNA as template for TCR sequencing. First-strand cDNA was synthesized with SuperScript III using a 2:1 mix of oligo-dT and random hexamers. A synthetic immune receptor repertoire was used to gauge amplification bias, and whatever bias remained was removed computationally. The study's processing was this. Raw reads were preprocessed for error removal, and CDR3 was defined according to IMGT conventions as running from the conserved cysteine to phenylalanine. To get clonality, Shannon entropy was normalized by log2 of the number of productive unique TCRs and the result was subtracted from 1. Whether each scalp clone was CD4 or CD8 was inferred by checking scalp TCRbeta sequences against the CD4 and CD8 repertoires from sorted blood. Here the immuneACCESS table is served through TCRdb, limited to in-frame sequences with V and J called. Missing clones are a known gap in these copies; in checked studies unresolved V genes cover under half, and the rest lacks a known reason. V, J and clone size reflect that table, while D and trimming were determined from the DNA. This sample comprises 200,000 or so clones, 57% of them detected only once. 0.45% of the sample is in the top ten clones.

The study at large found these results: TCR sequences shared between patients were less clear than in mice, possibly partly because of HLA diversity in the patient population. Resident alphabeta T cells in normal human skin are also sequenced, complicating scalp TCR repertoire analysis, unlike mouse skin dominated by gammadelta T cells. Compared with normal scalp, lesional scalp had higher clonality and more expanded CD8+ clones, particularly in alopecia totalis/universalis, a pattern that suggests antigenic drive.

The TCR comes from a human donor with alopecia areata. Sequencing was performed on CD4+ T cells sorted from blood, taken at week 0. The sequence is built from TRBV9 and TRBJ2-1, and 7 bases in between align with TRBD2. This receptor carries the CDR3 CASSSSGNLRNEQFF. DNA sequence: TGTGCCAGCAGCTCCAGCGGGAATCTTAGGAATGAGCAGTTCTTC.